This T cell receptor beta chain originates from a study of T cell clonality in common variable immunodeficiency. This clone was detected many times. No antigen is known for it. The sequence runs out 3 residues before the end of the CDR3; the remainder is reconstructed from the germline J gene. Other DNA variants within this sample encode the same CDR3. This CDR3 has 15 amino acids. Germline loops: CDR1 SEHNR, CDR2 FQNEAQ (reference sequence). The ends lost 1 base at V and 5 bases at J; junction bases unmatched: 2. General study points: Compared with controls, CVID subjects had fewer shared TCRbeta clones. In common variable immunodeficiency, TCR beta chains reportedly carried fewer deletions and N-nucleotide insertions. CVID subjects had higher TCRbeta clonality than healthy controls, most marked in about a third.

The assay was immunoSEQ multiplex PCR, and TCRdb's table has in-frame clones only and misses some. The repertoire has about 66,000 clones, none seen only once; the ten largest take about 1.7%. The source is a person aged 18 to 70 in good health. The chain employs TRBV7-9 and TRBJ2-1; 10 nucleotides line up with TRBD2. Sequencing was performed on peripheral blood mononuclear cells. Here the CDR3 reads CASSLGLAGDNEQFF. The sequenced part of the CDR3 DNA is TGTGCCAGCAGCTTAGGGCTAGCGGGAGACAATGAG.